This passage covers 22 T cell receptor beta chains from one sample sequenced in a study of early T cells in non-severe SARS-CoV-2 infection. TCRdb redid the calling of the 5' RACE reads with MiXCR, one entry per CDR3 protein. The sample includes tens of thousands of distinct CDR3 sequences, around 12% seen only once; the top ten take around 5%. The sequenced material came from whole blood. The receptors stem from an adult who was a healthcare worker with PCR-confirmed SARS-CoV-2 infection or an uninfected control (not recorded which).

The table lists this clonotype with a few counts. CDR3 coding DNA: TGTGCCTGGAGTCGGTGGGGGGATACGCAGTATTTT. Amino acids: CAWSRWGDTQYF. This rearrangement joins TRBV30 to TRBJ2-3, with D perhaps matching TRBD1 or TRBD2 (5 bases each). The V end lost 2 bases, the J end lost 6 bases, and 9 bases lay between the germline ends. This CDR3 is 12 amino acids long. Germline V gives CDR1 GTSNPN, CDR2 SVGIG (reference sequence).

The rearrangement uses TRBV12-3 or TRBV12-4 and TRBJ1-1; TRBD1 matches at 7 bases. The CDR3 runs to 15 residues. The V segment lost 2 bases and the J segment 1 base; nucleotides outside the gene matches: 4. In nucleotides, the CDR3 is TGTGCCAGCAGTTTACCGACAGGGCCGAACACTGAAGCTTTCTTT. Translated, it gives CASSLPTGPNTEAFF.

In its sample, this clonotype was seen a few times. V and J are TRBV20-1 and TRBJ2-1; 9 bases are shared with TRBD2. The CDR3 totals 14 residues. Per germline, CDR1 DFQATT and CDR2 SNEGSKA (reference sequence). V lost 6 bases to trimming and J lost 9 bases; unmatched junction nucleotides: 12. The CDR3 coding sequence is TGCAGTGCGCTGGCGGGAGGGCCCTCCGGTGAGCAGTTCTTC. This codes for CSALAGGPSGEQFF.

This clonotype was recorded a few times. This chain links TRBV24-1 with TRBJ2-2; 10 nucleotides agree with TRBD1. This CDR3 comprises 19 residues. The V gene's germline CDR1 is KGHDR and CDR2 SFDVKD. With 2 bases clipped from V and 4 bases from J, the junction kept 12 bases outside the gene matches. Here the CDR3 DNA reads TGTGCCACCAGTGATTCATGGACAGGGGGGCTGTTAGGCACCGGGGAGCTGTTTTTT. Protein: CATSDSWTGGLLGTGELFF.

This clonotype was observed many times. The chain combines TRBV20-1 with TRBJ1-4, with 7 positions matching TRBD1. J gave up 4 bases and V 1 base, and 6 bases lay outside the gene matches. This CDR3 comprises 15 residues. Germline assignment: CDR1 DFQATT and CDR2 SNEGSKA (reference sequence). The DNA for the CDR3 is TGCAGTGCTAGAGTGGGACAGCCTAATAATGAAAAACTGTTTTTT. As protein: CSARVGQPNNEKLFF.

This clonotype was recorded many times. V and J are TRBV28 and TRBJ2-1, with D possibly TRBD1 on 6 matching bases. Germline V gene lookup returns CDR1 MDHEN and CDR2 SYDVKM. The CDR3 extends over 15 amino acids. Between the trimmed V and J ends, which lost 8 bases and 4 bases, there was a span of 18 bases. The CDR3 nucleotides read TGTGCCAGCTCGTGGGGCAGGGGAGCGTACAATGAGCAGTTCTTC. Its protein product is CASSWGRGAYNEQFF.

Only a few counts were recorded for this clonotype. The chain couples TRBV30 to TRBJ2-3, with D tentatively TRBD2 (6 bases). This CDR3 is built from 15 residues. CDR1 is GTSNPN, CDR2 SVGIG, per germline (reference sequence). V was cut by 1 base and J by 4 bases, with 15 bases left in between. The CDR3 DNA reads TGTGCCTGGAGTGGTGGCCAAGGGAGGTCAGATACGCAGTATTTT. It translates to CAWSGGQGRSDTQYF.

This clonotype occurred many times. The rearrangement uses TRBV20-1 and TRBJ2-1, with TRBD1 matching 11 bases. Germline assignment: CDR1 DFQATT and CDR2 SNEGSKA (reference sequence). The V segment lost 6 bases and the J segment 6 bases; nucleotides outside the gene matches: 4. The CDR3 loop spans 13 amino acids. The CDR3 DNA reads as TGCAGTGCCGTGGACAGGGGGCCCAATGAGCAGTTCTTC. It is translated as CSAVDRGPNEQFF.

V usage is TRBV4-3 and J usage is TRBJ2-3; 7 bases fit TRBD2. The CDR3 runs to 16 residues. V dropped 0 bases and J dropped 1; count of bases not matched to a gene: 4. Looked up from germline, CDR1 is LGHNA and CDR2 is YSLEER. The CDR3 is CASSQDSSGGTDTQYF. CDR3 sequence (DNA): TGCGCCAGCAGCCAAGATAGCAGCGGGGGCACAGATACGCAGTATTTT.

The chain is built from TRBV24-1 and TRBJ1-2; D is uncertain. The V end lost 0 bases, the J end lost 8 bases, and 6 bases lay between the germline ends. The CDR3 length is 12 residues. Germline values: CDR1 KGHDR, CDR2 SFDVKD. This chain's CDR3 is CATSDLRGGYTF. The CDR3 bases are TGTGCCACCAGTGATTTGCGAGGCGGCTACACCTTC.

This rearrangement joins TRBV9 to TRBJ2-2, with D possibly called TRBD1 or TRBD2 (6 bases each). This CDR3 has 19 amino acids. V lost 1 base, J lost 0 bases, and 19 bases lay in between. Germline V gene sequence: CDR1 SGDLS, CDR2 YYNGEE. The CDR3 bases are TGTGCCAGCAGCGTAACCTTAGGGGGGTCGGCAGCGAACACCGGGGAGCTGTTTTTT. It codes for CASSVTLGGSAANTGELFF.

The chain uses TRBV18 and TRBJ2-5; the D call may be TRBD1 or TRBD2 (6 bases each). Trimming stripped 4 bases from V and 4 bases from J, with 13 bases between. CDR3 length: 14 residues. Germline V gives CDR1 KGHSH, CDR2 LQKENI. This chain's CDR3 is CASSHKGGRETQYF. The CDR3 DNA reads TGTGCCAGCTCACACAAAGGGGGGAGAGAGACCCAGTACTTC. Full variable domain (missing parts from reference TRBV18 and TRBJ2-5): NAGVMQNPRHLVRRRGQEARLRCSPMKGHSHVYWYRQLPEEGLKFMVYLQKENIIDESGMPKERFSAEFPKEGPSILRIQQVVRGDSAAYFCASSHKGGRETQYFGPGTRLLVL.

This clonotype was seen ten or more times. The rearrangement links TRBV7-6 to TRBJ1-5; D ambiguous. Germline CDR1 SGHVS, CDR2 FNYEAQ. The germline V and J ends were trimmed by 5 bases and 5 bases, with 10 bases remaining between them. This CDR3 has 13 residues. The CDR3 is CASSVQKDQPQHF. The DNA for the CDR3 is TGTGCCAGCAGCGTGCAGAAGGATCAGCCCCAGCATTTT.

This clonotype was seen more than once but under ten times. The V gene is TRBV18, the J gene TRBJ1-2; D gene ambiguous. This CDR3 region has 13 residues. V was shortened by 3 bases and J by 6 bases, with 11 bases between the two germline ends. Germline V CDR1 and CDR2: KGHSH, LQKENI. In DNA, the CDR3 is TGTGCCAGCTCACCTCCTACGTACAATGGCTACACCTTC. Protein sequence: CASSPPTYNGYTF.

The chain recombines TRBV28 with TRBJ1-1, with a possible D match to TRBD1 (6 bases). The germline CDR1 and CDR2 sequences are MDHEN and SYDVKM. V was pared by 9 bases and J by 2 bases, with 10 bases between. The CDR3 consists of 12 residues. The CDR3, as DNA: TGTGCCAGTACACAGGGAAACACTGAAGCTTTCTTT. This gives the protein CASTQGNTEAFF. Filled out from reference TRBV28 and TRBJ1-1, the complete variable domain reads DVKVTQSSRYLVKRTGEKVFLECVQDMDHENMFWYRQDPGLGLRLIYFSYDVKMKEKGDIPEGYSVSREKKERFSLILESASTNQTSMYLCASTQGNTEAFFGQGTRLTVV.

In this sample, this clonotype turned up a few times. CDR3 sequence reads: CASSQDPGYEQYF. CDR3 sequence (DNA): TGTGCCAGCAGTCAGGACCCGGGTTACGAGCAGTACTTC. The rearrangement links TRBV6-4 to TRBJ2-7, with D unclear. The CDR3 is 13 residues long. Trimming cost V 5 bases and J 4 bases, with 12 bases left between them. CDR1 and CDR2 (germline): MRHNA, SNTAGT.

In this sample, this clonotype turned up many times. The CDR3 DNA reads as TGTGCCAGCAGCCCAAGACTAGCGGGGCTTTACAATGAGCAGTTCTTC. It specifies CASSPRLAGLYNEQFF. This chain joins TRBV11-2 and TRBJ2-1, with 11 bases fitting TRBD2. The CDR3 is made up of 16 amino acids. Germline values: CDR1 SGHAT, CDR2 FQNNGV. With V trimmed by 5 bases and J by 4 bases, 7 bases remained unmatched.

This chain's CDR3 is CASSPSPASYNSPLHF. In DNA, the CDR3 is TGTGCCAGCAGCCCAAGCCCAGCCTCCTATAATTCACCCCTCCACTTT. The chain combines TRBV7-6 with TRBJ1-6; D not resolved. The CDR3 is 16 amino acids. The germline gives CDR1 SGHVS, CDR2 FNYEAQ. The V end was cut by 5 bases, the J end by 0 bases, with 11 bases between.

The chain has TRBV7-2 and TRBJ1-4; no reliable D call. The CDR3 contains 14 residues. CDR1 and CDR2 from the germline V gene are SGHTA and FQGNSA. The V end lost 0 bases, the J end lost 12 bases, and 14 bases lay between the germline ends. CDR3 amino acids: CASSLAVLKPELFF. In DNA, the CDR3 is TGTGCCAGCAGCTTAGCGGTTCTGAAGCCCGAACTGTTTTTT.

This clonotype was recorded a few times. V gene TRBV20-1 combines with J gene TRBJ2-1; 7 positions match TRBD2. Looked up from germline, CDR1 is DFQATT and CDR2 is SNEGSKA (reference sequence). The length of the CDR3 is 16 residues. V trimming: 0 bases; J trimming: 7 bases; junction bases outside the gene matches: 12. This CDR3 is CSARDPGREIMNEQFF. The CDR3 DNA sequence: TGCAGTGCTAGAGATCCGGGGCGGGAGATTATGAATGAGCAGTTCTTC.

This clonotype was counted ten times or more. The CDR3 DNA follows: TGTGCCAGCAGCTTAGCGGGAGGGCCGCACGGGGAGCTGTTTTTT. It specifies CASSLAGGPHGELFF. The rearrangement links TRBV7-9 to TRBJ2-2; 7 bases map to TRBD2. Per the germline V gene, CDR1 is SEHNR and CDR2 is FQNEAQ (reference sequence). Unmatched junction bases numbered 5, after V lost 0 bases and J lost 7 bases. The CDR3 has 15 residues.

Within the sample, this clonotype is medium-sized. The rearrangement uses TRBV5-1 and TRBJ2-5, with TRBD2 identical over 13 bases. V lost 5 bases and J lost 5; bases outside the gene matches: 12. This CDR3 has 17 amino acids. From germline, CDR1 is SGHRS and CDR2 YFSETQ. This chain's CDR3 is CASSKGLAGSGRETQYF. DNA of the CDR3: TGCGCCAGCAGTAAGGGACTAGCGGGATCTGGGCGGGAGACCCAGTACTTC.